This T cell receptor (beta chain) comes out of a study of blood T cell repertoires in COVID-19. The CDR3 contains 16 residues. V lost 7 bases, J lost 3 bases, and 20 bases lay in between. CDR1 and CDR2 from the germline V gene are SEHNR and FQNEAQ (reference sequence). In the source study's methods: It was from reference gene primer amplification that nucleated cell counts were estimated. Assay used: immunoSEQ multiplex PCR; TCRdb lists only in-frame clones, some missing. The V and J calls and clone size are taken from that table; D and trimming were inferred from the DNA. The sample includes fewer than 350,000 clones, around 89% of them seen just once.

The sample comprised PBMCs or T cells enriched from blood (not recorded which). This chain connects TRBV7-9 to TRBJ2-3, with a tentative D call TRBD1 (6 bases). The clonotype was recovered from a woman younger than 45 with acute COVID-19. CDR3 protein: CASTPRGAGETDTQYF. In nucleotides, the CDR3 is TGTGCCAGCACCCCCCGGGGCGCAGGGGAAACAGATACGCAGTATTTT.